This is a list of T cell receptor beta chains from one sample in a study of blood T cells in healthy people across ages. TCRdb re-analysed the 5' RACE reads in MiXCR, keeping a single row per CDR3 protein. Among 850,000 or so distinct CDR3 sequences listed, under 30% were seen once. Sequencing was performed on blood. The receptor set was obtained from a woman of 80 years or more in good health. Both conserved end residues are part of each CDR3. The D gene is left open where the match is weak. Only part of the rows carry a size: once, few, many, or a class if the clone is expanded.

V gene	CDR3 length	J gene	clone size	D gene	CDR3 protein	CDR3 DNA
TRBV6-1	14	TRBJ2-7	-	TRBD2	CASRIGTTVYEQYF	TGTGCCAGCAGAATCGGGACTACCGTGTACGAGCAGTACTTC
TRBV24-1	12	TRBJ2-7	many	-	CATSPQGYEQYF	TGTGCCACCAGCCCTCAGGGATACGAGCAGTACTTC
TRBV5-5	15	TRBJ1-6	-	-	CASSPDWSYNSPLHF	TGTGCCAGCAGTCCCGATTGGTCCTATAATTCACCCCTCCACTTT
TRBV28	14	TRBJ2-7	many	-	CASRPGSGAYEQYF	TGTGCCAGCAGACCCGGATCGGGGGCGTACGAGCAGTACTTC
TRBV4-3	16	TRBJ2-1	few	-	CASSQEAGRGMSEQFF	TGCGCCAGCAGCCAAGAGGCTGGTCGGGGAATGAGTGAGCAGTTCTTC
TRBV7-2	17	TRBJ1-6	many	TRBD1	CASSDRDRGKVNSPLHF	TGTGCCAGCAGCGACCGGGACAGGGGGAAGGTTAATTCACCCCTCCACTTT
TRBV9	16	TRBJ2-3	many	-	CASSVGSSPSTDTQYF	TGTGCCAGCAGCGTTGGCTCTAGTCCAAGCACAGATACGCAGTATTTT
TRBV12-3/TRBV12-4	16	TRBJ2-3	-	TRBD2	CASSALNPGGADTEYF	TGTGCCAGCAGCGCACTAAACCCCGGGGGGGCAGATACGGAGTATTTT
TRBV7-2	15	TRBJ2-5	many	TRBD2	CASSSTSGGLETQYF	TGTGCCAGCAGCTCAACTAGCGGGGGGTTAGAGACCCAGTACTTC
TRBV20-1	14	TRBJ2-1	many	TRBD1	CSARTGGPYNEQFF	TGCAGTGCCAGGACAGGGGGCCCCTACAATGAGCAGTTCTTC
TRBV12-3/TRBV12-4	15	TRBJ2-1	many	-	CASSPQGGPYNEQFF	TGTGCCAGCAGTCCCCAGGGGGGCCCATACAATGAGCAGTTCTTC
TRBV29-1	12	TRBJ1-1	-	-	CSVSVAGTEAFF	TGCAGCGTCAGTGTGGCGGGCACTGAAGCTTTCTTT
TRBV7-6	15	TRBJ2-1	many	TRBD2	CASSSGTSGGNEQFF	TGTGCCAGCAGCTCCGGGACTAGCGGGGGCAATGAGCAGTTCTTC
TRBV19	18	TRBJ1-5	once	TRBD1	CASLFRAGQGAKNQPQHF	TGTGCCAGTCTCTTTCGCGCGGGACAGGGGGCGAAAAATCAGCCCCAGCATTTT
TRBV7-2	12	TRBJ1-1	few	TRBD1	CASSLVVQGAFF	TGTGCCAGCAGCTTAGTGGTACAGGGGGCTTTCTTT
TRBV27	14	TRBJ2-4	-	TRBD1	CATRVGTGQRIQYF	TGTGCCACCCGGGTAGGGACAGGGCAACGCATTCAGTACTTC
TRBV6-1	13	TRBJ1-5	few	-	CASSEGSHQPQHF	TGTGCCAGCAGTGAGGGATCGCATCAGCCCCAGCATTTT
TRBV9	15	TRBJ1-2	few	-	CASSVETGQDYGYTF	TGTGCCAGCAGCGTAGAAACTGGGCAGGACTATGGCTACACCTTC
TRBV29-1	12	TRBJ1-2	-	-	CSTFTGVEGYTF	TGCAGCACATTCACGGGAGTAGAAGGCTACACCTTC
TRBV20-1	13	TRBJ1-6	-	-	CSAPLGVNSPLHF	TGCAGTGCTCCGCTAGGGGTTAATTCACCCCTCCACTTT
TRBV5-6	15	TRBJ2-1	many	TRBD1	CASSYRDRVNNEQFF	TGTGCCAGCAGCTACCGGGACAGGGTCAACAATGAGCAGTTCTTC
TRBV20-1	11	TRBJ2-1	-	-	CSAGHNNEQCF	TGCAGTGCGGGGCACAACAATGAGCAGTGCTTC
TRBV2	12	TRBJ2-7	many	-	CASSQSVYEQYF	TGTGCCAGCAGTCAGTCAGTCTACGAGCAGTACTTC
TRBV6-6	16	TRBJ1-3	few	TRBD1	CASSYSDRASGNTIYF	TGTGCCAGCAGTTACTCCGACAGGGCCTCTGGAAACACCATATATTTT
TRBV6-6	14	TRBJ1-3	-	TRBD1	CASRPQGAGNTIYF	TGTGCCAGCAGGCCACAGGGGGCTGGAAACACCATATATTTT
TRBV7-2	15	TRBJ2-5	many	TRBD2	CASSLKPSGGGTQYF	TGTGCCAGCAGCTTAAAACCCAGCGGGGGCGGGACCCAGTACTTC
TRBV27	13	TRBJ1-2	few	TRBD1	CASSQDRGSGYTF	TGTGCCAGCAGCCAGGACAGGGGCTCTGGCTACACCTTC
TRBV2	12	TRBJ2-7	many	-	CASSEFSYEQYF	TGTGCCAGCAGTGAATTCAGCTACGAGCAGTACTTC
TRBV28	15	TRBJ2-1	once	TRBD2	CASSLGLAGLGTQFF	TGTGCCAGCAGTTTAGGACTAGCGGGTCTGGGGACCCAGTTCTTC
TRBV2	14	TRBJ2-7	many	-	CASSSGRNSYEQYF	TGTGCCAGCAGTTCAGGGCGCAACTCCTACGAGCAGTACTTC
TRBV6-6	12	TRBJ1-2	many	-	CASRQGMDGYTF	TGTGCCAGCAGGCAGGGGATGGATGGCTACACCTTC
TRBV6-1	12	TRBJ2-3	many	-	CASRQNTDTQYF	TGTGCCAGCAGACAGAACACAGATACGCAGTATTTT
TRBV20-1	11	TRBJ2-3	many	-	CSAAGLDTQYF	TGCAGTGCTGCCGGCCTCGATACGCAGTATTTT
TRBV20-1	14	TRBJ1-2	many	TRBD1	CSANRQGRNYGYTF	TGCAGTGCTAATCGACAGGGGCGGAACTATGGCTACACCTTC
TRBV7-9	16	TRBJ1-2	few	TRBD1	CASSLLSRDRIRGYTF	TGTGCCAGCAGCTTACTGTCACGGGACAGGATCAGGGGCTACACCTTC
TRBV20-1	18	TRBJ2-3	-	TRBD2	CSATGTSGGLSNRNTQYF	TGCAGTGCCACCGGGACTAGCGGGGGGCTATCGAATCGGAATACGCAGTATTTT
TRBV7-2	19	TRBJ2-5	-	-	CASSFLLSIGTRDQETQYF	TGTGCCAGCAGCTTTCTTTTAAGTATAGGGACCCGCGATCAAGAGACCCAGTACTTC
TRBV5-1	14	TRBJ2-1	few	-	CASSPSYQQEEQFF	TGCGCCAGCAGCCCATCCTACCAACAGGAAGAGCAGTTCTTC
TRBV12-3/TRBV12-4	14	TRBJ1-1	-	-	CASRPIDRNTEAFF	TGTGCCAGCAGACCCATAGACAGGAACACTGAAGCTTTCTTT
TRBV4-3	18	TRBJ2-7	-	TRBD1	CASSQASWLDRVSNEQYF	TGCGCCAGCAGCCAAGCCTCTTGGCTAGACAGGGTTTCGAACGAGCAGTACTTC
TRBV18	15	TRBJ2-3	few	-	CASSLDYLGTDTQYF	TGTGCCAGCTCACTGGACTACCTTGGCACAGATACGCAGTATTTT
TRBV20-1	14	TRBJ1-4	-	TRBD1	CSAKAGQGGEKLFF	TGCAGTGCTAAGGCGGGACAGGGGGGTGAAAAACTGTTTTTT
TRBV7-2	15	TRBJ2-7	-	TRBD1	CASSLGGQGLSEQYF	TGTGCCAGTAGCTTAGGGGGACAGGGATTAAGCGAGCAGTACTTC
TRBV2	14	TRBJ1-1	-	-	CASSYSLSNTEAFF	TGTGCCAGCAGTTATTCTTTATCGAACACTGAAGCTTTCTTT
TRBV2	15	TRBJ1-1	-	TRBD1	CASRPIPAGGVEAFF	TGTGCCAGCAGGCCCATACCCGCAGGGGGTGTTGAAGCTTTCTTT
TRBV4-3	15	TRBJ1-2	many	TRBD1	CASSHPDRDAYGYTF	TGCGCCAGCAGCCACCCAGACAGGGACGCCTATGGCTACACCTTC
TRBV27	18	TRBJ1-1	-	TRBD1	CASSSTGKGARVDTEAFF	TGTGCCAGCAGTTCCACCGGGAAGGGGGCGCGGGTCGACACTGAAGCTTTCTTT
TRBV5-1	15	TRBJ2-3	many	-	CASSLEVGDTDTQYF	TGCGCCAGCAGCTTGGAGGTGGGGGACACAGATACGCAGTATTTT
TRBV6-5	15	TRBJ2-7	many	-	CASSYSGQTSYEQYF	TGTGCCAGCAGTTACTCCGGACAAACTTCCTACGAGCAGTACTTC
TRBV3-1	18	TRBJ2-5	few	TRBD2	CASSHRPSGGGIQETQYF	TGTGCCAGCAGCCATAGGCCCTCGGGGGGGGGGATCCAAGAGACCCAGTACTTC
TRBV27	15	TRBJ1-5	few	TRBD1	CASRLTGALNQPQHF	TGTGCCAGCAGGCTGACAGGGGCTCTCAATCAGCCCCAGCATTTT
TRBV20-1	15	TRBJ2-3	many	TRBD2	CSAPPLAGKSDTQYF	TGCAGTGCGCCGCCACTAGCGGGGAAATCAGATACGCAGTATTTT
TRBV11-2	16	TRBJ1-4	few	-	CASSLNPGRTNEKLFF	TGTGCCAGCAGCTTGAACCCGGGACGGACTAATGAAAAACTGTTTTTT
TRBV20-1	18	TRBJ2-3	few	TRBD1	CSAAGQGGTAVRADTQYF	TGCAGTGCTGCGGGACAGGGGGGCACGGCAGTTCGGGCAGATACGCAGTATTTT
TRBV20-1	16	TRBJ2-7	many	TRBD2	CSARSPLPGGAWEQYF	TGCAGTGCTAGATCCCCCCTCCCGGGGGGGGCCTGGGAGCAGTACTTC